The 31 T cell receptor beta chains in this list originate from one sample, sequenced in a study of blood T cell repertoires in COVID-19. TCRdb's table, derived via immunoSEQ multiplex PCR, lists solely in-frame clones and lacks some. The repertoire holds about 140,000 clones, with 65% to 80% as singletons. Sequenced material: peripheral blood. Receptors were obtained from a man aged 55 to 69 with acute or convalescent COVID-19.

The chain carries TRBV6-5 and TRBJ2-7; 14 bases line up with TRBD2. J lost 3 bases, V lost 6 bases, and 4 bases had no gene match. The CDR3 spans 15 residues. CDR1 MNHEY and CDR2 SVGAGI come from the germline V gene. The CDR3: CASRRGLAGVYEQYF. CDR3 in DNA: TGTGCCAGCAGACGGGGACTAGCGGGAGTCTACGAGCAGTACTTC.

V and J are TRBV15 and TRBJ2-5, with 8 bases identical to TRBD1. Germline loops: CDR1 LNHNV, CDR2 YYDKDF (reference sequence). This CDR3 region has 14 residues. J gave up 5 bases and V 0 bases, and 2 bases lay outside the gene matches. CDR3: CATSRDDRGETQYF. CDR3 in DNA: TGTGCCACCAGCAGAGATGACAGGGGTGAGACCCAGTACTTC.

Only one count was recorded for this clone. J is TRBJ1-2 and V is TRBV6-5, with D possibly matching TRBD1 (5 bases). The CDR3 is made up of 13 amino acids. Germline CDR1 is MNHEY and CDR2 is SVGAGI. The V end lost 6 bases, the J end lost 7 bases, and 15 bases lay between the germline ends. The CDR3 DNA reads TGTGCCAGCAGAGCCCTCGGAGGGACTGGCTACACCTTC. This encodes CASRALGGTGYTF.

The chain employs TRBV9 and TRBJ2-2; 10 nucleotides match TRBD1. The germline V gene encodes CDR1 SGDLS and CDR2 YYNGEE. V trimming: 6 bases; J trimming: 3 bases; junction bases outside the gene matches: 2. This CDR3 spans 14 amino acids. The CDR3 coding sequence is TGTGCCAGCAATGGACAGGGGGACACCGGGGAGCTGTTTTTT. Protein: CASNGQGDTGELFF.

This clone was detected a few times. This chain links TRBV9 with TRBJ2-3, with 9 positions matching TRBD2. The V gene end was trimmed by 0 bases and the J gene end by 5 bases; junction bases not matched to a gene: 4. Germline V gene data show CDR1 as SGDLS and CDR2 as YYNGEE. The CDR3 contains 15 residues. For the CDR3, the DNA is TGTGCCAGCAGCGTAGGTGGGACTAGCTTAGATACGCAGTATTTT. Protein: CASSVGGTSLDTQYF.

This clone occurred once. CDR3 nucleotides: TGTGCCAGTAGTATTCTCCGGGATAGCGGGAATCAAGAGACCCAGTACTTC. Translating gives CASSILRDSGNQETQYF. This sequence joins TRBV19 and TRBJ2-5; 8 positions agree with TRBD2. Germline CDR1 and CDR2: LNHDA and SQIVND (reference sequence). After removal of 3 bases from V and 2 bases from J, the junction contained 11 bases not matched to a gene. CDR3 length equals 17 residues.

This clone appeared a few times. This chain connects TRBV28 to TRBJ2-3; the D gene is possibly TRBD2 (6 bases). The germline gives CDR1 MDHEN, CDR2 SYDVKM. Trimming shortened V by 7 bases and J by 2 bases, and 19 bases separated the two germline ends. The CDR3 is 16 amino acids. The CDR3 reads CASTGRDWVHTDTQYF. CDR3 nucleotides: TGTGCCAGCACCGGACGGGACTGGGTCCACACAGATACGCAGTATTTT.

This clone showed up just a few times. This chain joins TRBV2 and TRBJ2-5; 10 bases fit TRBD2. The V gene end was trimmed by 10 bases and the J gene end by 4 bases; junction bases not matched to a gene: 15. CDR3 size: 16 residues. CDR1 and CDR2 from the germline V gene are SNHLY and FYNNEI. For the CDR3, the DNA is TGTGCCATCTCAGGGGAGGCTAGCGGGAGAATAGAGACCCAGTACTTC. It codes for CAISGEASGRIETQYF.

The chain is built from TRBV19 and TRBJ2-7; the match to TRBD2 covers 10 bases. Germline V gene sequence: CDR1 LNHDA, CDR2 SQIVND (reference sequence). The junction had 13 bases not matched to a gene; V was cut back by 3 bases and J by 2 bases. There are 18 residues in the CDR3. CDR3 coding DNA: TGTGCCAGTAGTATTCAAGCGGGAGGGCCTGTAGCTCCCTACGAGCAGTACTTC. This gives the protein CASSIQAGGPVAPYEQYF. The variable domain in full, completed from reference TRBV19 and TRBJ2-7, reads DGGITQSPKYLFRKEGQNVTLSCEQNLNHDAMYWYRQDPGQGLRLIYYSQIVNDFQKGDIAEGYSVSREKKESFPLTVTSAQKNPTAFYLCASSIQAGGPVAPYEQYFGPGTRLTVT.

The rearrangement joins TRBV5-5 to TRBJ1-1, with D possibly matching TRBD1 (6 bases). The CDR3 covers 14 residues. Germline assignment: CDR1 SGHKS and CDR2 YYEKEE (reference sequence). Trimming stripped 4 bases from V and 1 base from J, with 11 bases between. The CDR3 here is CASSVGQQNTEAFF. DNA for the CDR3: TGTGCCAGCAGCGTCGGACAGCAGAACACTGAAGCTTTCTTT.

This CDR3 reads CASSPPWTGVTGELFF. CDR3 DNA: TGTGCCAGCTCACCACCGTGGACAGGGGTAACCGGGGAGCTGTTTTTT. This chain joins TRBV18 and TRBJ2-2; 9 positions agree with TRBD1. Losses at the gene ends were 0 bases for V and 5 bases for J; bases not matched to a gene: 4. The CDR3 extends over 16 amino acids. The germline V gene encodes CDR1 KGHSH and CDR2 LQKENI.

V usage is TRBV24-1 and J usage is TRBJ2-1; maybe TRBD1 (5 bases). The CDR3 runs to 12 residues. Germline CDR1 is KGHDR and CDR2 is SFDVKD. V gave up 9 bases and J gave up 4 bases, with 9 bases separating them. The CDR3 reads CATGARYNEQFF. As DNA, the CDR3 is TGTGCCACCGGGGCTCGTTACAATGAGCAGTTCTTC.

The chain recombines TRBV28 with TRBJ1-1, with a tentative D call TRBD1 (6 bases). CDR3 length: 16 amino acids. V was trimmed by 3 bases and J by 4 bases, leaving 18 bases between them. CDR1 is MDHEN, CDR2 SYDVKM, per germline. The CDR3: CASSFGGLVAGTEAFF. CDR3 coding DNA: TGTGCCAGCAGTTTCGGGGGGCTCGTCGCTGGCACTGAAGCTTTCTTT.

The CDR3 sequence: CASSLAGSHQPQHF. In nucleotides, the CDR3 is TGTGCCAGCAGTTTAGCGGGGTCCCATCAGCCCCAGCATTTT. The gene calls are TRBV28 and TRBJ1-5; D gene uncertain. The CDR3 totals 14 residues. V lost 2 bases to trimming and J lost 5 bases, with 10 bases between them. The germline gives CDR1 MDHEN, CDR2 SYDVKM.

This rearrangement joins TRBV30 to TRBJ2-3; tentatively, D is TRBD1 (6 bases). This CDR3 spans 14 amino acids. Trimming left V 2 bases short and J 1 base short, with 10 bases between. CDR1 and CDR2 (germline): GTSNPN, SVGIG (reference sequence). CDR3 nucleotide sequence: TGTGCCTGGAGTACAGGGATTGGCACAGATACGCAGTATTTT. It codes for CAWSTGIGTDTQYF.

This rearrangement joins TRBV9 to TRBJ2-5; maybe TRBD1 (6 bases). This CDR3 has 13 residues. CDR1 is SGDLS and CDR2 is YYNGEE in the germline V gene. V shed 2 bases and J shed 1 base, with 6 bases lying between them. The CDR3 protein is CASSVRGQETQYF. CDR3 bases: TGTGCCAGCAGCGTCAGGGGCCAAGAGACCCAGTACTTC.

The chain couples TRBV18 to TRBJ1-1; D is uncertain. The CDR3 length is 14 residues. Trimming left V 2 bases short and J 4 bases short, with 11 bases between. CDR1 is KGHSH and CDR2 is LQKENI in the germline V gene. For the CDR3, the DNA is TGTGCCAGCTCACCAAAAGCCGAGGGCACTGAAGCTTTCTTT. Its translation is CASSPKAEGTEAFF.

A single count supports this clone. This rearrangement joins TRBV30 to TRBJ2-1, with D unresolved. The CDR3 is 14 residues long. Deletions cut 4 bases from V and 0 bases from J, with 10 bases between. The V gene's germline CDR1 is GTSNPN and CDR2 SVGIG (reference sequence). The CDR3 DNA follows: TGTGCCTGGATTAGTCCTAGCTCCTACAATGAGCAGTTCTTC. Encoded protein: CAWISPSSYNEQFF.

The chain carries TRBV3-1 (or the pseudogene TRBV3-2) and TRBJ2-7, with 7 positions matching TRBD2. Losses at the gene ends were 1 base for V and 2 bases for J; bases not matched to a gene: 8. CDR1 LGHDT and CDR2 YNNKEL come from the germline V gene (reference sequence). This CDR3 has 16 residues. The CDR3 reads CASSQVRLAATYEQYF. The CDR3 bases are TGTGCCAGCAGCCAAGTCCGACTAGCTGCGACCTACGAGCAGTACTTC.

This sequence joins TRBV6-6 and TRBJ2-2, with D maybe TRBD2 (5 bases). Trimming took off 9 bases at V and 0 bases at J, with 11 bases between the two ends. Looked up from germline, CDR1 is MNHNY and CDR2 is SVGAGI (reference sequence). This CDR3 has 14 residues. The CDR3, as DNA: TGTGCCAGTCAGCGGAGCTCGAACACCGGGGAGCTGTTTTTT. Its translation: CASQRSSNTGELFF.

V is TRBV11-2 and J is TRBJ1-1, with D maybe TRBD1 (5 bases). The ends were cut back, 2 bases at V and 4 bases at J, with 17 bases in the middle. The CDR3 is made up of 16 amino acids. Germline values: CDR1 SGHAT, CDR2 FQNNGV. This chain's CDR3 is CASSLLGGMKVTEAFF. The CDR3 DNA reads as TGTGCCAGCAGCTTATTGGGGGGGATGAAGGTCACTGAAGCTTTCTTT.

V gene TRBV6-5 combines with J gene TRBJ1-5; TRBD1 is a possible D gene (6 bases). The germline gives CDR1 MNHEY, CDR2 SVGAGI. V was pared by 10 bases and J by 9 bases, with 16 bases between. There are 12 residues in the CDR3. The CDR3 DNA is TGTGCCACCTGGACAGATCAGGGGCCCCAGCATTTT. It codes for CATWTDQGPQHF.

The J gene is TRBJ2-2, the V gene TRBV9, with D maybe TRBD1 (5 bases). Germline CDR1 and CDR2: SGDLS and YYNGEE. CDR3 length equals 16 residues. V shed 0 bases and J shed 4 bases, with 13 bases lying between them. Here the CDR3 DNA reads TGTGCCAGCAGCGTAGCTCAGGGAAGGTCCACCGGGGAGCTGTTTTTT. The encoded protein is CASSVAQGRSTGELFF.

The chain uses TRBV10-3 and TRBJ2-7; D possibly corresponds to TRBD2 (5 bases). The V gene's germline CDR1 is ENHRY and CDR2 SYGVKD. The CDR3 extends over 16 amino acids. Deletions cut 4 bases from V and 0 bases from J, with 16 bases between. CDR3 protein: CAISGGATSSSYEQYF. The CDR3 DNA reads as TGTGCCATCAGTGGGGGAGCGACGTCCTCCTCCTACGAGCAGTACTTC.

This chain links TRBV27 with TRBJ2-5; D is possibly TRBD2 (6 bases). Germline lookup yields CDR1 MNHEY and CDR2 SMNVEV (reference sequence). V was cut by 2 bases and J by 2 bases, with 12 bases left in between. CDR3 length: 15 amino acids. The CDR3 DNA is TGTGCCAGCAGTTTAGGCGGGGTAGGGCAAGAGACCCAGTACTTC. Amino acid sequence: CASSLGGVGQETQYF.

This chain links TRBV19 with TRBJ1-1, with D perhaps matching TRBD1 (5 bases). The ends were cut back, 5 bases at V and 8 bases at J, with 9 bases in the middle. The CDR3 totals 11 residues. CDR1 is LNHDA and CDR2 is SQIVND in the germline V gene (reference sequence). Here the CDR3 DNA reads TGTGCCAGTAGTGTTGACAGAGAAGCTTTCTTT. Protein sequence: CASSVDREAFF. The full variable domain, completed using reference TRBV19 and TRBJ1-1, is DGGITQSPKYLFRKEGQNVTLSCEQNLNHDAMYWYRQDPGQGLRLIYYSQIVNDFQKGDIAEGYSVSREKKESFPLTVTSAQKNPTAFYLCASSVDREAFFGQGTRLTVV.

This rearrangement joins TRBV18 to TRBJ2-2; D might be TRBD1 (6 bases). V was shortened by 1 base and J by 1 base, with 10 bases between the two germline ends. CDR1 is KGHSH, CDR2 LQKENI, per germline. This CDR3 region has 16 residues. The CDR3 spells CASSPLNRENTGELFF. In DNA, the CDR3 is TGTGCCAGCTCACCACTGAACAGGGAGAACACCGGGGAGCTGTTTTTT.

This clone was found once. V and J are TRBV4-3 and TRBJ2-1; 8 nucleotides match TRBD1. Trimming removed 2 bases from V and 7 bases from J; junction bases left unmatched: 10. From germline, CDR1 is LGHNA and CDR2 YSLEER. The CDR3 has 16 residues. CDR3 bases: TGCGCCAGCAGCCAATCCGTCCAGGGGGCATGGAATGAGCAGTTCTTC. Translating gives CASSQSVQGAWNEQFF.

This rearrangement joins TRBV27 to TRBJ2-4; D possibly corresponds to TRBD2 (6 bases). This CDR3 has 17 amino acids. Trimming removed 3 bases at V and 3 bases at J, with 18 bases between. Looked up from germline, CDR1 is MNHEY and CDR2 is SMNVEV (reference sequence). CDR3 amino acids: CASSFRDSRSGKNIQYF. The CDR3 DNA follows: TGTGCCAGCAGTTTCCGGGACTCACGATCGGGCAAAAACATTCAGTACTTC.

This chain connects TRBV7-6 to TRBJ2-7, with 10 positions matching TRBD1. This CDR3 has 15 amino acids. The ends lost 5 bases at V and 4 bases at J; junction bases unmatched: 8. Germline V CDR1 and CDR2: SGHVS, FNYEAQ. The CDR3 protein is CASSAGTGEGYEQYF. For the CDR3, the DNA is TGTGCCAGCAGCGCGGGGACAGGGGAGGGTTACGAGCAGTACTTC.

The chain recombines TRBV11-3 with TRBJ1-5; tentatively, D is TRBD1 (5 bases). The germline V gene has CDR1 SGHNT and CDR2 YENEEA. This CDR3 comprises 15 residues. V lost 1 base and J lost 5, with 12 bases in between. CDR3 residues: CASSLVSRVDQPQHF. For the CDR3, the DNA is TGTGCCAGCAGCTTAGTGTCCAGGGTTGATCAGCCCCAGCATTTT.